These 18 T cell receptor beta chains originate from one sample sequenced in a study of CD8 T cells in Susac syndrome. 0.5 to 1 ug RNA was reverse transcribed with random hexamers. TCRdb independently ran MiXCR on the immunoSEQ multiplex PCR reads; one entry per CDR3 protein. This table has some 94,000 distinct CDR3 sequences, around 94% appearing once. Sequencing was carried out using CD4+ T cells from PBMCs. These TCRs come from a human donor with Susac syndrome.

This chain links TRBV5-1 with TRBJ1-2; 9 bases match TRBD1. Germline V gene lookup returns CDR1 SGHRS and CDR2 YFSETQ. After removal of 0 bases from V and 4 bases from J, the junction contained 1 base not matched to a gene. This CDR3 is 14 amino acids long. CDR3 sequence: CASSLGTGAYGYTF. As DNA, the CDR3 is TGCGCCAGCAGCTTGGGGACAGGGGCCTATGGCTACACCTTC. The variable domain in full, with the rest retrieved from reference TRBV5-1 and TRBJ1-2, is KAGVTQTPRYLIKTRGQQVTLSCSPISGHRSVSWYQQTPGQGLQFLFEYFSETQRNKGNFPGRFSGRQFSNSRSEMNVSTLELGDSALYLCASSLGTGAYGYTFGSGTRLTVV.

The chain is built from TRBV14 and TRBJ1-1; D ambiguous. The CDR3 runs 14 residues. Germline CDR1 reads SGHDN; CDR2 reads FVKESK. V gave up 4 bases and J gave up 0 bases, with 9 bases separating them. CDR3 sequence reads: CASSLRAVNTEAFF. The CDR3 nucleotides read TGTGCCAGCAGCCTCAGAGCCGTGAACACTGAAGCTTTCTTT.

The count of this clonotype is one. The V and J genes are TRBV9 and TRBJ2-3; 10 bases line up with TRBD2. Germline CDR1 is SGDLS and CDR2 is YYNGEE. The CDR3 has 15 residues. Trimming took 4 bases from V and 7 from J; bases not matched to a gene: 9. DNA for the CDR3: TGTGCCAGCAGCCACAAAGCGGGGGGGGAGAATACGCAGTATTTT. Its translation is CASSHKAGGENTQYF.

The genes are TRBV5-4 and TRBJ2-7, with D perhaps TRBD1 (6 bases). Germline CDR1 is SGHNT and CDR2 is YYREEE (reference sequence). This CDR3 spans 14 amino acids. The V end was cut by 0 bases, the J end by 6 bases, with 13 bases between. The CDR3 DNA reads as TGTGCCAGCAGCTTGGTTACAGGGAGTTCCGAGCAGTACTTC. This gives the protein CASSLVTGSSEQYF.

The rearrangement uses TRBV30 and TRBJ2-3; D unresolved. CDR3 size: 14 residues. Germline CDR1 reads GTSNPN; CDR2 reads SVGIG (reference sequence). V was pared by 4 bases and J by 2 bases, with 13 bases between. CDR3 sequence: CAWKRAVNTDTQYF. CDR3 nucleotides: TGTGCCTGGAAACGAGCCGTTAACACAGATACGCAGTATTTT.

The V gene is TRBV7-2, the J gene TRBJ2-7; tentatively, D is TRBD1 (6 bases). CDR1 and CDR2 (germline): SGHTA, FQGNSA. This CDR3 contains 15 residues. Trimming took off 1 base at V and 3 bases at J, with 13 bases between the two ends. The CDR3 is CASSLVRQALYEQYF. The CDR3 nucleotides are TGTGCCAGCAGCTTAGTCCGACAGGCTCTCTACGAGCAGTACTTC.

The chain is built from TRBV20-1 and TRBJ1-1; tentative D call: TRBD1 (5 bases). The germline gives CDR1 DFQATT, CDR2 SNEGSKA (reference sequence). The CDR3 is made up of 18 amino acids. Trimming removed 2 bases from V and 3 bases from J, with 25 bases in between. Here the CDR3 DNA reads TGCAGTGCTAGAACCCTGGGGAGGTGGGGCACCCAAGACACTGAAGCTTTCTTT. This codes for CSARTLGRWGTQDTEAFF.

This chain links TRBV30 with TRBJ2-3; D possibly corresponds to TRBD1 (5 bases). The CDR3 has 13 amino acids. CDR1 GTSNPN and CDR2 SVGIG come from the germline V gene (reference sequence). The ends were cut back, 0 bases at V and 4 bases at J, with 8 bases in the middle. As DNA, the CDR3 is TGTGCCTGGAGTGTACGCAGGGCAGATACGCAGTATTTT. Translated, it gives CAWSVRRADTQYF.

This chain connects TRBV24-1 to TRBJ2-1, with 9 bases that match TRBD1. V lost 10 bases, J lost 5 bases, and 5 bases stayed unmatched. From germline, CDR1 is KGHDR and CDR2 SFDVKD. This CDR3 contains 13 residues. The CDR3 DNA reads as TGTGCCACTAAAGGGACAGGGAACAATGAGCAGTTCTTC. Its translation is CATKGTGNNEQFF.

The V call is TRBV12-3 or TRBV12-4, the J call TRBJ2-1; perhaps TRBD2 as D (6 bases). Trimming removed 6 bases from V and 7 bases from J, with 13 bases in between. The CDR3 is 13 amino acids. Here the CDR3 DNA reads TGTGCCAGCAGGGCGGGGCCTAGGAATGAGCAGTTCTTC. It yields the protein CASRAGPRNEQFF.

The chain carries TRBV29-1 and TRBJ1-1; D is undetermined. CDR1 and CDR2 (germline): SQVTM, ANQGSEA. This CDR3 spans 13 amino acids. Trimming pared 4 bases from V and 0 bases from J, leaving 9 bases between. CDR3 coding DNA: TGCAGCGTTGGAGGCCAGATGAACACTGAAGCTTTCTTT. It is translated as CSVGGQMNTEAFF.

This chain connects TRBV2 to TRBJ1-5; TRBD1 might be the D (5 bases). Germline CDR1 is SNHLY and CDR2 is FYNNEI. V was pared by 7 bases and J by 8 bases, with 18 bases between. The CDR3 has 14 residues. CDR3 in amino acids: CASKGKTVQKPQHF. The CDR3 DNA reads as TGTGCCAGCAAAGGGAAGACAGTTCAGAAGCCCCAGCATTTT.

This clonotype was seen a few times. The chain carries TRBV7-2 and TRBJ2-5; D is ambiguous. Trimming stripped 3 bases from V and 5 bases from J, with 4 bases between. From germline, CDR1 is SGHTA and CDR2 FQGNSA. This CDR3 comprises 11 residues. The CDR3 spells CASSLTETQYF. CDR3 DNA sequence: TGTGCCAGCAGCTTGACGGAGACCCAGTACTTC.

In this sample, this clonotype turned up once. The chain couples TRBV5-1 to TRBJ1-1; 7 nucleotides match TRBD1. The V gene's germline CDR1 is SGHRS and CDR2 YFSETQ. After removal of 4 bases from V and 2 bases from J, the junction contained 8 bases not matched to a gene. This CDR3 region has 15 residues. The CDR3 DNA sequence: TGCGCCAGCAGCCCTACCGACAGGGAAAACACTGAAGCTTTCTTT. Translated, it gives CASSPTDRENTEAFF.

The J gene is TRBJ2-1, the V gene TRBV29-1; D not resolved. The V and J ends lost 4 bases and 7 bases respectively, with 11 bases between them. Germline values: CDR1 SQVTM, CDR2 ANQGSEA. The CDR3 is made up of 12 amino acids. CDR3 residues: CSVVRNLNEQFF. CDR3 sequence (DNA): TGCAGCGTTGTGAGGAACCTGAATGAGCAGTTCTTC.

This chain joins TRBV29-1 and TRBJ2-7; D may be TRBD1 (7 bases). Germline V lookup: CDR1 SQVTM, CDR2 ANQGSEA. Trimming took 6 bases from V and 7 from J, leaving 22 bases between them. This CDR3 has 14 residues. This CDR3 is CSVGGGALMREQYF. In DNA form, the CDR3 reads TGCAGCGTAGGAGGGGGCGCCTTGATGAGGGAGCAGTACTTC.

About this clonotype: The junction shows a germline mismatch at one end, possibly a read error. The chain has TRBV20-1 and TRBJ2-2; TRBD2 is a possible D gene (7 bases). Germline V lookup: CDR1 DFQATT, CDR2 SNEGSKA (reference sequence). The CDR3 sequence is 15 residues long. The CDR3 is CSARGGGRGTGELFF. CDR3 nucleotides: TGCAGTGCCAGAGGGGGGGGCCGGGGCACCGGGGAGCTGTTTTTT.

The chain couples TRBV20-1 to TRBJ2-5; 8 positions match TRBD1. Germline CDR1 and CDR2: DFQATT and SNEGSKA (reference sequence). V trimming: 5 bases; J trimming: 2 bases; junction bases outside the gene matches: 4. This CDR3 contains 13 residues. The CDR3 sequence is CSAPRTGQETQYF. CDR3 bases: TGCAGTGCTCCCCGGACAGGGCAAGAGACCCAGTACTTC.